This TCR beta chain is from a study of cytomegalovirus exposure and HLA in healthy donors. Whole-study context: Both the 120 or so validation repertoires and the approximately 670 first-cohort repertoires used the same platform, as reported by a later analysis.

Here immunoSEQ multiplex PCR was the method, and the copy in TCRdb shows in-frame clones only, minus some. In the table there are roughly 70,000 clones, around 97% of which are singletons. The CDR3 sequence is 14 residues long. Trimming removed 0 bases from V and 3 bases from J; junction bases left unmatched: 1. Germline V CDR1 and CDR2: SGDLS, YYNGEE. Concerning this clone: Its antigen is not known.

Broader study findings: The tendency of first-cohort TCR clusters to co-occur in the roughly 110 validation repertoires emerged from a later analysis.

This TCR was recovered from a man between 18 and 35 years old in good health and CMV-seronegative. Sequencing input: PBMCs. J is TRBJ2-7 and V is TRBV9; 9 nucleotides match TRBD1. CDR3 coding DNA: TGTGCCAGCAGCGTAGGGGACAGGGTCTACGAGCAGTACTTC. Amino acids: CASSVGDRVYEQYF.